This is a list of T cell receptor beta chains from one sample in a study of CXCR3-negative and CXCR3-positive naive CD8 T cells. TCRdb re-called the 5' RACE reads, yielding one record per CDR3 amino acid sequence without DNA. The ten most abundant clones cover over 0.45% of a sample with some 47,000 distinct CDR3 sequences. Material for sequencing was naive CXCR3+ CD8+ T cells from blood. The receptor source for this set is a human donor in good health. Some clones in this sample may be carry-over from other donors' samples. The CDR3 runs from the conserved cysteine through the conserved F or W.

TRBV28	15	TRBJ1-5	CASISRGRGRQPQHF
TRBV4-3	19	TRBJ2-3	CASSQSMGRTSGATDTQYF
TRBV15	15	TRBJ2-3	CATSRVTRPTDTQYF
TRBV7-8	15	TRBJ2-7	CASSPRTRDSYEQYF
TRBV29-1	13	TRBJ2-1	CSVRPGTGSEQFF
TRBV27	14	TRBJ2-7	CASSLSGYYYEQYF
TRBV9	13	TRBJ2-7	CASSVGDSYEQYF
TRBV18	18	TRBJ2-2	CASSPIGSANPNTGELFF
TRBV7-3	16	TRBJ2-5	CASSPSGSGGQETQYF
TRBV7-8	15	TRBJ2-7	CASSSAGTGAYEQYF
TRBV4-3	19	TRBJ1-1	CASSQGVTNNDRVYAEAFF
TRBV4-3	17	TRBJ2-5	CASSQDYAGGPQETQYF
TRBV5-1	14	TRBJ2-7	CASSLGGSPYEQYF
TRBV25-1	14	TRBJ2-5	CASSVKAERETQYF
TRBV6-4	13	TRBJ2-1	CASSAETNNEQFF
TRBV7-2	17	TRBJ1-4	CASSLLGFGQGKEKLFF
TRBV5-1	15	TRBJ2-7	CASRQSVGEIYEQYF
TRBV7-8	12	TRBJ2-5	CASKQGVQTQYF
TRBV12-3/TRBV12-4	12	TRBJ1-4	CASSPRQGKLFF
TRBV14	14	TRBJ2-7	CASSQGSAIYEQYF
TRBV20-1	15	TRBJ1-2	CSARPWGQGTYGYTF
TRBV7-6	16	TRBJ2-7	CASSSTTGRSVYEQYF
TRBV29-1	16	TRBJ2-2	CSVEVRTGGYTGELFF
TRBV12-3/TRBV12-4	13	TRBJ2-7	CASSLKLNYEQYF
TRBV12-3/TRBV12-4	17	TRBJ2-1	CASSRTSGAISYNEQFF
TRBV27	15	TRBJ2-7	CASSHPTGNSYEQYF
TRBV29-1	13	TRBJ2-7	CSVPGQGAYEQYF
TRBV27	13	TRBJ1-5	CASSRGGAEPQHF
TRBV7-9	19	TRBJ2-1	CASSLSPYTVAGKGNEQFF
TRBV2	12	TRBJ2-1	CASSDQYNEQFF
TRBV7-8	15	TRBJ2-3	CASNLAGGPPDTQYF
TRBV11-2	13	TRBJ1-1	CASSLSGTAEAFF
TRBV7-2	16	TRBJ2-7	CASSPPVLAGGGEQYF
TRBV4-3	16	TRBJ2-1	CASSQEGSGSYNEQFF
TRBV7-9	11	TRBJ2-1	CASSLNREQFF
TRBV11-1	16	TRBJ2-5	CASSLVAGANQETQYF
TRBV6-5	14	TRBJ2-3	CASSYLGGTDTQYF
TRBV6-6	14	TRBJ1-2	CASSSLGGSYGYTF
TRBV11-2	15	TRBJ1-3	CASSYGGASGNTIYF
TRBV10-3	17	TRBJ2-6	CAISESWVAPGANVLTF
TRBV7-9	14	TRBJ2-7	CASSSNGLFWEQYF
TRBV7-9	14	TRBJ1-1	CASSLDFPSRRAFF